This T cell receptor (beta chain) was sequenced for a study of cytomegalovirus exposure and HLA in healthy donors. 60 Vbeta and 13 Jbeta primers were used in PCR. Libraries were prepared by immunoSEQ multiplex PCR; TCRdb keeps only in-frame clonotypes and omits some of them. Here the sample spans over 150,000 clones, around 86% being singletons. Germline V gene sequence: CDR1 LGHNA, CDR2 YSLEER. V lost 0 bases to trimming and J lost 2 bases, with 10 bases between them. The CDR3 consists of 15 residues. The sequence was collected from a male donor in good health and CMV-seronegative. The sequenced sample was PBMCs. This chain connects TRBV4-3 to TRBJ1-1, with D unclear. The chain's CDR3 is CASSQDHRLNTEAFF. The CDR3 DNA is TGCGCCAGCAGCCAAGACCATAGACTAAACACTGAAGCTTTCTTT.